Presented here are 28 T cell receptor beta chains from one specimen sequenced in a study of T cells in Graves' hyperthyroidism and ophthalmopathy. Amplification targeted TCR beta CDR3 regions from RNA transcripts. Researchers ran a first-round RT-PCR on the TCR CDR3 using the HTBI primer set. In TCRdb, the multiplex PCR reads were re-called with MiXCR into one record per CDR3 protein. The sample yields about 400,000 distinct CDR3 sequences, more than 13% seen once. Sequencing input: blood. Receptors were obtained from a man aged 50 to 60 with Graves' ophthalmopathy.

This clonotype showed up just a few times. CDR3 region: CSTGQTNEQFF. The CDR3 nucleotides are TGCAGCACTGGACAGACAAATGAGCAGTTCTTC. V is TRBV29-1 and J is TRBJ2-1; D is perhaps TRBD1 (6 bases). Germline lookup yields CDR1 SQVTM and CDR2 ANQGSEA. This CDR3 comprises 11 residues. V was clipped by 8 bases and J by 7 bases, with 12 bases between them.

This clonotype was seen at least ten times. J is TRBJ2-3 and V is TRBV20-1, with 7 bases fitting TRBD2. CDR1 is DFQATT and CDR2 is SNEGSKA in the germline V gene (reference sequence). The V and J ends lost 6 bases and 1 base, in that order; junction bases with no gene match: 13. This CDR3 comprises 16 residues. The CDR3 is CSALPRGREGTDTQYF. The CDR3 coding sequence is TGCAGTGCACTCCCCCGGGGGAGGGAAGGCACAGATACGCAGTATTTT.

This clonotype appeared many times. The chain combines TRBV20-1 with TRBJ2-1, with 8 nucleotides matching TRBD2. The germline V gene encodes CDR1 DFQATT and CDR2 SNEGSKA (reference sequence). V gave up 6 bases and J gave up 8 bases; unmatched junction bases: 6. The CDR3 runs 12 residues. CDR3 loop: CSALAAFDEQFF. Here the CDR3 DNA reads TGCAGTGCACTAGCGGCCTTCGATGAGCAGTTCTTC.

This rearrangement joins TRBV7-9 to TRBJ1-5; D uncertain. The CDR3 has 17 residues. With 0 bases removed from V and 5 bases from J, the gap between germline ends came to 17 bases. The germline gives CDR1 SEHNR, CDR2 FQNEAQ (reference sequence). Here the CDR3 DNA reads TGTGCCAGCAGCTTAGCGCTCAGAGGTACGTCGGATCAGCCCCAGCATTTT. Its translation is CASSLALRGTSDQPQHF.

The sample holds a few counts of this clonotype. The chain links TRBV28 to TRBJ1-2; a weak D match, TRBD1 (6 bases). The CDR3 has 11 amino acids. Germline assignment: CDR1 MDHEN and CDR2 SYDVKM. Trimming pared 5 bases from V and 8 bases from J, leaving 9 bases between. As DNA, the CDR3 is TGTGCCAGCAGTCGTACAGGGGGCTACACCTTC. Translation gives CASSRTGGYTF.

The chain uses TRBV29-1 and TRBJ2-1; 13 nucleotides match TRBD2. CDR1 and CDR2 (germline): SQVTM, ANQGSEA. The V segment lost 7 bases and the J segment 6 bases; nucleotides outside the gene matches: 9. This CDR3 is 15 amino acids long. The CDR3 region has the DNA TGCAGCGGAGGGACTAGCGGGACGAGCCCCAATGAGCAGTTCTTC. It is translated as CSGGTSGTSPNEQFF.

This chain joins TRBV7-3 and TRBJ2-2; D not resolved. Trimming took 5 bases from V and 3 from J, leaving 13 bases between them. This CDR3 is built from 15 residues. Germline-derived CDR1 and CDR2 are SGHTA and FQGTGA. The CDR3 loop is CASSTVPADTGELFF. Written as DNA, the CDR3 is TGTGCCAGCAGCACGGTCCCCGCCGACACCGGGGAGCTGTTTTTT.

This clonotype has at least ten counts. The rearrangement joins TRBV3-1 to TRBJ2-2; TRBD2 agrees at 12 bases. Trimming took 4 bases from V and 1 from J; bases not matched to a gene: 4. Looked up from germline, CDR1 is LGHDT and CDR2 is YNNKEL (reference sequence). This CDR3 spans 17 amino acids. CDR3 in amino acids: CASSRPLAGGNTGELFF. The CDR3 nucleotides are TGTGCCAGCAGCCGACCACTAGCGGGAGGGAACACCGGGGAGCTGTTTTTT.

About this clonotype itself: A read error may be the cause here, since a much bigger clone is one base away. No conserved phenylalanine or tryptophan ends this CDR3, so it is likely a read error. The rearrangement joins TRBV20-1 to TRBJ2-6, with D possibly TRBD2 on 5 matching bases. CDR1 and CDR2 (germline): DFQATT, SNEGSKA (reference sequence). CDR3 length: 15 residues. Trimming pared 5 bases from V and 2 bases from J, leaving 13 bases between. Here the CDR3 reads CSADGGGPGANVLTS. DNA for the CDR3: TGCAGTGCTGACGGAGGCGGGCCTGGGGCCAACGTCCTGACTTCC.

Many counts were recorded for this clonotype. The chain uses TRBV11-2 and TRBJ2-1, with 14 bases matching TRBD2. J lost 1 base, V lost 6 bases, and 11 bases had no gene match. The CDR3 contains 19 residues. Germline-derived CDR1 and CDR2 are SGHAT and FQNNGV. The CDR3 protein is CASSAGLAGVGGSYNEQFF. DNA for the CDR3: TGTGCCAGCAGTGCGGGACTAGCGGGAGTGGGAGGGTCCTACAATGAGCAGTTCTTC.

This clonotype turned up a few times. The chain has TRBV12-3 or TRBV12-4 and TRBJ2-3; D is ambiguous. The CDR3 has 12 residues. Trimming pared 3 bases from V and 6 bases from J, leaving 7 bases between. The CDR3 nucleotides are TGTGCCAGCAGTTTCATGTCGGATACGCAGTATTTT. It encodes CASSFMSDTQYF.

This clonotype was seen more than once but under ten times. The rearrangement links TRBV6-1 to TRBJ2-2; maybe TRBD2 (5 bases). Germline V gives CDR1 MNHNS, CDR2 SASEGT. This CDR3 has 14 amino acids. V lost 7 bases, J lost 0 bases, and 9 bases lay in between. The CDR3 spells CASTSRTNTGELFF. The CDR3, as DNA: TGTGCCAGCACTAGCAGAACGAACACCGGGGAGCTGTTTTTT.

This clonotype has a handful of counts. The junction departs from the called germline gene at one end, perhaps through a read error. For the CDR3, the DNA is TGTGTCTGGAGTGCAGGTAGCAATCAGCCCCAGCATTTT. Its protein is CVWSAGSNQPQHF. The genes are TRBV30 and TRBJ1-5, with unresolved D. CDR3 length equals 13 residues. Per the germline V gene, CDR1 is GTSNPN and CDR2 is SVGIG (reference sequence). The full variable domain, completed using reference TRBV30 and TRBJ1-5, is SQTIHQWPATLVQPVGSPLSLECTVEGTSNPNLYWYRQAAGRGLQLLFYSVGIGQISSEVPQNLSASRPQDRQFILSSKKLLLSDSGFYLCVWSAGSNQPQHFGDGTRLSIL.

CDR3: CASSQGFGSNQPQHF. CDR3 DNA: TGCGCCAGCAGCCAAGGTTTCGGGAGCAATCAGCCCCAGCATTTT. J is TRBJ1-5 and V is TRBV4-1; no definite D call. Germline V gene lookup returns CDR1 MGHRA and CDR2 YSYEKL. The CDR3 covers 15 residues. With 1 base removed from V and 1 base from J, the gap between germline ends came to 8 bases.

The genes are TRBV28 and TRBJ2-3; D is perhaps TRBD1 (6 bases). Per germline, CDR1 MDHEN and CDR2 SYDVKM. The V and J ends lost 6 bases and 2 bases respectively, with 21 bases between them. The CDR3 runs to 17 residues. The CDR3 region is CASRPLPGALPTDTQYF. The CDR3 nucleotides are TGTGCCAGCAGACCCCTGCCAGGGGCACTTCCCACAGATACGCAGTATTTT.

This clonotype was found many times. This rearrangement joins TRBV7-9 to TRBJ2-1; D possibly corresponds to TRBD2 (6 bases). This CDR3 comprises 14 residues. Per germline, CDR1 SEHNR and CDR2 FQNEAQ (reference sequence). Deletions cut 2 bases from V and 7 bases from J, with 12 bases between. The DNA for the CDR3 is TGTGCCAGCAGCTTAACGGAGGGGTCGAATGAGCAGTTCTTC. Translation gives CASSLTEGSNEQFF. The complete variable domain, with remaining parts taken from reference TRBV7-9 and TRBJ2-1, reads DTGVSQNPRHKITKRGQNVTFRCDPISEHNRLYWYRQTLGQGPEFLTYFQNEAQLEKSRLLSDRFSAERPKGSFSTLEIQRTEQGDSAMYLCASSLTEGSNEQFFGPGTRLTVL.

The chain combines TRBV19 with TRBJ1-3; D remains unclear. Germline CDR1 reads LNHDA; CDR2 reads SQIVND (reference sequence). This CDR3 is built from 13 residues. Trimming took 4 bases from V and 0 from J, leaving 4 bases between them. Written as DNA, the CDR3 is TGTGCCAGTAGTACCAACTCTGGAAACACCATATATTTT. It encodes CASSTNSGNTIYF.

This clonotype has more than one count but fewer than ten. An end of the junction differs from the germline gene, which may be a read error. The genes are TRBV10-3 and TRBJ1-1, with TRBD1 matching 8 bases. This CDR3 contains 14 residues. The germline CDR1 and CDR2 sequences are ENHRY and SYGVKD. CDR3 sequence reads: CATLPRTGNPEAFF. CDR3 coding DNA: TGTGCCACCCTCCCTCGGACAGGGAACCCTGAAGCTTTCTTT.

In this sample, this clonotype turned up many times. The V call is TRBV27, the J call TRBJ2-6; no clear D gene. CDR3 length: 15 residues. Trimming pared 3 bases from V and 0 bases from J, leaving 6 bases between. The germline V gene encodes CDR1 MNHEY and CDR2 SMNVEV (reference sequence). In DNA form, the CDR3 reads TGTGCCAGCAGTTTGCTTTCCTCTGGGGCCAACGTCCTGACTTTC. It is translated as CASSLLSSGANVLTF.

This chain joins TRBV7-9 and TRBJ2-2; D is unresolved. Trimming took 5 bases from V and 8 from J, leaving 9 bases between them. Germline V gene data show CDR1 as SEHNR and CDR2 as FQNEAQ (reference sequence). The CDR3 is 12 amino acids. The CDR3 nucleotides read TGTGCCAGCAGCGGCCTAGGAGGGGAGCTGTTTTTT. Residues: CASSGLGGELFF. The variable domain in full, with the rest retrieved from reference TRBV7-9 and TRBJ2-2, is DTGVSQNPRHKITKRGQNVTFRCDPISEHNRLYWYRQTLGQGPEFLTYFQNEAQLEKSRLLSDRFSAERPKGSFSTLEIQRTEQGDSAMYLCASSGLGGELFFGEGSRLTVL.

This clonotype has ten or more counts. The chain is built from TRBV29-1 and TRBJ2-7; D remains ambiguous. CDR3 length equals 14 residues. The ends were cut back, 3 bases at V and 4 bases at J, with 16 bases in the middle. CDR1 and CDR2 from the germline V gene are SQVTM and ANQGSEA. CDR3 protein: CSVEASQRTYEQYF. CDR3 bases: TGCAGCGTTGAGGCTTCCCAAAGAACTTACGAGCAGTACTTC.

The chain couples TRBV24-1 to TRBJ2-7; unclear D gene. The CDR3 runs 16 residues. Trimming removed 4 bases from V and 5 bases from J, with 20 bases in between. Germline V gene data show CDR1 as KGHDR and CDR2 as SFDVKD. As DNA, the CDR3 is TGTGCCACCAGTGACAAAAGAACCGGACCCGCCGACGAGCAGTACTTC. Encoded protein: CATSDKRTGPADEQYF.

At least ten counts were recorded for this clonotype. The J gene is TRBJ1-6, the V gene TRBV5-1, with D tentatively TRBD1 (5 bases). From germline, CDR1 is SGHRS and CDR2 YFSETQ. This CDR3 spans 14 amino acids. The V and J ends lost 3 bases and 8 bases respectively, with 12 bases between them. CDR3 bases: TGCGCCAGCAGCTCGGGACCTCTTGATTCACCCCTCCACTTT. Its protein product is CASSSGPLDSPLHF.

Note on this clonotype: This CDR3 fails to terminate in the conserved phenylalanine or tryptophan, so it likely reflects a read error. The chain carries TRBV6-1 and TRBJ2-6; 7 nucleotides line up with TRBD2. The germline V gene encodes CDR1 MNHNS and CDR2 SASEGT. CDR3 length: 17 amino acids. Losses at the gene ends were 7 bases for V and 2 bases for J; bases not matched to a gene: 11. DNA of the CDR3: TGTGCCAGCACCAATCCTGGACTAGGCGCTGGGGCCAACGTCCTGACTCTC. It encodes CASTNPGLGAGANVLTL.

This clonotype was observed many times. V is TRBV12-3 or TRBV12-4 and J is TRBJ2-3, with D maybe TRBD2 (6 bases). The CDR3 is 14 residues long. V was pared by 7 bases and J by 0 bases, with 11 bases between. The CDR3 nucleotides are TGTGCCAGCATACGGGGGACTAGCACAGATACGCAGTATTTT. This codes for CASIRGTSTDTQYF.

The chain uses TRBV4-1 and TRBJ1-1, with D possibly being TRBD1 (5 bases). V gave up 2 bases and J gave up 0 bases, with 16 bases separating them. This CDR3 contains 17 residues. The germline V gene has CDR1 MGHRA and CDR2 YSYEKL. This CDR3 is CASSQRGVGGMNTEAFF. The CDR3 nucleotides are TGCGCCAGCAGCCAAAGGGGAGTTGGGGGGATGAACACTGAAGCTTTCTTT.

At least ten counts were recorded for this clonotype. The chain employs TRBV6-6 and TRBJ2-1; D tentatively reads TRBD1 or TRBD2 (5 bases each). The germline V and J ends were trimmed by 2 bases and 3 bases, with 11 bases remaining between them. The CDR3 is 15 residues long. Germline CDR1 MNHNY, CDR2 SVGAGI (reference sequence). The DNA for the CDR3 is TGTGCCAGCAGTTACGGGACCATCCTCTACAATGAGCAGTTCTTC. Translation gives CASSYGTILYNEQFF.

This clonotype has a count of ten or more. This chain joins TRBV18 and TRBJ2-7; TRBD1 matches 7 bases. The CDR3 length is 14 residues. V lost 8 bases and J lost 3; bases outside the gene matches: 10. The germline V gene has CDR1 KGHSH and CDR2 LQKENI. The CDR3 protein is CASTRQGQNYEQYF. The CDR3 nucleotides read TGTGCCAGCACTCGACAGGGTCAGAACTACGAGCAGTACTTC.